Following are 4 T cell receptor beta chains from one sample sequenced in a study of cytomegalovirus exposure and HLA in healthy donors. The PCR made use of 60 Vbeta and 13 Jbeta primers. Assay used: immunoSEQ multiplex PCR; TCRdb lists only in-frame clones, some missing. The profile shows 150,000 to 200,000 clones, roughly four fifths of them singletons. What was sequenced was PBMCs. These receptors were collected from a male donor in good health and CMV-seropositive.

The genes are TRBV28 and TRBJ1-5; 10 bases align to TRBD1. This CDR3 has 14 residues. Trimming at V came to 5 bases and at J to 5 bases, leaving 3 bases not matched to a gene. Germline CDR1 is MDHEN and CDR2 is SYDVKM. CDR3 bases: TGTGCCAGCAGTGGGGGACAGGGGTATCAGCCCCAGCATTTT. Encoded protein: CASSGGQGYQPQHF. The full variable domain, with the rest looked up from reference TRBV28 and TRBJ1-5, is DVKVTQSSRYLVKRTGEKVFLECVQDMDHENMFWYRQDPGLGLRLIYFSYDVKMKEKGDIPEGYSVSREKKERFSLILESASTNQTSMYLCASSGGQGYQPQHFGDGTRLSIL.

The V gene is TRBV30, the J gene TRBJ2-2; TRBD2 aligns across 8 bases. The trim removed 4 bases at V and 7 bases at J, leaving 14 bases unmatched. Germline CDR1 and CDR2: GTSNPN and SVGIG (reference sequence). The CDR3 contains 16 residues. In DNA, the CDR3 is TGTGCCTGGACCGGGCTTGTGGAAAGCGGGAGCGGGGAGCTGTTTTTT. Translated: CAWTGLVESGSGELFF.

The chain uses TRBV20-1 and TRBJ2-3, with 7 bases that match TRBD1. CDR3 length: 11 residues. Losses at the gene ends were 7 bases for V and 6 bases for J; bases not matched to a gene: 4. Germline V gene lookup returns CDR1 DFQATT and CDR2 SNEGSKA (reference sequence). CDR3: CSGDRADTQYF. The CDR3 nucleotides read TGCAGTGGTGACAGGGCTGATACGCAGTATTTT.

The V and J genes are TRBV6-5 and TRBJ1-2; D gene uncertain. This CDR3 has 13 residues. V lost 4 bases and J lost 8, with 14 bases in between. Germline assignment: CDR1 MNHEY and CDR2 SVGAGI. This CDR3 reads CASSSRAAGGYTF. The CDR3 bases are TGTGCCAGCAGTTCAAGGGCAGCGGGGGGCTACACCTTC.